The T cell receptor beta chain under discussion was sequenced for a study of blood T cell repertoires in COVID-19. Study as a whole: The United States, Italy and Spain supplied acute and convalescent COVID-19 samples.

This clone was counted only a few times. In germline, CDR1 is SGHVS, CDR2 FQNEAQ. Unmatched junction bases numbered 7, after V lost 5 bases and J lost 4 bases. The CDR3 totals 14 residues. In the original workflow: Reference gene primers were amplified, and this amplification served to estimate nucleated cell counts. Sequenced by immunoSEQ multiplex PCR; TCRdb stores in-frame clones only, minus some. D and trimming come from the DNA, and the V and J calls and clone size come from that table. The sample comprises some 300,000 clones, 90% of which are singletons, and roughly 1% rests with the top ten. The clonotype originates from a middle-aged woman with COVID-19, enrolled during active disease. J is TRBJ1-2 and V is TRBV7-8; the match to TRBD1 covers 7 bases. The specimen was peripheral blood. CDR3 sequence: CASSPQGQAYGYTF. Here the CDR3 DNA reads TGTGCCAGCAGCCCTCAAGGACAGGCCTATGGCTACACCTTC.